A single sample gave rise to the 13 T cell receptor beta chains below, sequenced in a study of blood T cells in healthy people across ages. Then a second PCR, running about 6 to 12 cycles, was carried out with a sample-barcoded 5' primer and a J-beta primer mix. TCRdb re-analysed the 5' RACE reads in MiXCR, keeping a single row per CDR3 protein. The sample has about 900,000 distinct CDR3 sequences; 40% to 60% are singletons. Sequencing was performed on blood. Receptor source: a young man in good health.

This chain joins TRBV12-3 or TRBV12-4 and TRBJ2-1; D unresolved. Deletions cut 6 bases from V and 0 bases from J, with 15 bases between. The CDR3 sequence is 16 residues long. CDR3 protein: CASSRRTVSSYNEQFF. In DNA, the CDR3 is TGTGCCAGCAGCCGCCGCACAGTAAGCTCCTACAATGAGCAGTTCTTC.

This clonotype has just a few counts. The gene calls are TRBV4-1 and TRBJ2-7; possibly TRBD2 for D (6 bases). This CDR3 has 14 amino acids. V lost 8 bases, J lost 6 bases, and 20 bases lay in between. Germline V CDR1 and CDR2: MGHRA, YSYEKL. CDR3 DNA sequence: TGCGCCAGCTCCCAAGGGCGGGGTTCGTCCGAGCAGTACTTC. Translated, it gives CASSQGRGSSEQYF.

The sample holds one count of this clonotype. The chain links TRBV29-1 to TRBJ1-2, with TRBD1 matching over 7 bases. This CDR3 contains 13 residues. V shed 5 bases, J shed 7 bases, and the junction held 10 bases outside the gene matches. Per germline, CDR1 SQVTM and CDR2 ANQGSEA. The CDR3 spells CSVLEQGVRGYTF. In DNA form, the CDR3 reads TGCAGCGTTCTGGAGCAGGGGGTGCGTGGCTACACCTTC. Looking up the rest from reference TRBV29-1 and TRBJ1-2 gives the full variable domain: SAVISQKPSRDICQRGTSLTIQCQVDSQVTMMFWYRQQPGQSLTLIATANQGSEATYESGFVIDKFPISRPNLTFSTLTVSNMSPEDSSIYLCSVLEQGVRGYTFGSGTRLTVV.

This clonotype was observed a few times. This sequence joins TRBV3-1 and TRBJ2-1, with D perhaps matching TRBD2 (5 bases). Per the germline V gene, CDR1 is LGHDT and CDR2 is YNNKEL (reference sequence). V was pared by 2 bases and J by 9 bases, with 8 bases between. The CDR3 totals 12 residues. The DNA for the CDR3 is TGTGCCAGCAGCCAATTGAGGGTTGAGCAGTTCTTC. Amino acid sequence: CASSQLRVEQFF.

The chain is built from TRBV10-3 and TRBJ2-7; weak D call: TRBD1 (6 bases). Trimming removed 11 bases at V and 7 bases at J, with 30 bases between. This CDR3 comprises 16 residues. CDR1 is ENHRY and CDR2 is SYGVKD in the germline V gene. The CDR3 DNA sequence: TGTGCCTCCAGCCCGCCACAGGGTGAATCTAATGGTGAGCAGTACTTC. It translates to CASSPPQGESNGEQYF.

The chain recombines TRBV11-2 with TRBJ2-7; possibly TRBD2 for D (5 bases). With 3 bases removed from V and 5 bases from J, the gap between germline ends came to 11 bases. CDR1 is SGHAT and CDR2 is FQNNGV in the germline V gene. CDR3 length: 13 residues. The CDR3: CASSFGMADEQYF. The DNA of the CDR3 is TGTGCCAGCAGCTTCGGGATGGCCGACGAGCAGTACTTC.

V usage is TRBV4-3 and J usage is TRBJ1-2; tentative D call: TRBD1 (5 bases). V shed 0 bases and J shed 7 bases, with 12 bases lying between them. CDR1 and CDR2 from the germline V gene are LGHNA and YSLEER. The CDR3 covers 14 residues. CDR3: CASSQDATVAGYTF. The CDR3 DNA sequence: TGCGCCAGCAGCCAAGACGCGACAGTTGCTGGCTACACCTTC.

This clonotype was detected a few times. This sequence joins TRBV27 and TRBJ2-7; D gene ambiguous. CDR3 size: 14 residues. Germline assignment: CDR1 MNHEY and CDR2 SMNVEV (reference sequence). Between the trimmed V and J ends, which lost 5 bases and 1 base, there was a span of 12 bases. CDR3 DNA sequence: TGTGCCAGCAGTAACAACCGACATTCCTACGAGCAGTACTTC. It encodes CASSNNRHSYEQYF.

The chain combines TRBV3-1 with TRBJ1-1; possible D gene TRBD1, 5 bases. V shed 0 bases and J shed 3 bases, with 11 bases lying between them. CDR3 length: 15 amino acids. CDR1 LGHDT and CDR2 YNNKEL come from the germline V gene (reference sequence). In DNA, the CDR3 is TGTGCCAGCAGCCAAGACACGGGGGACGACACTGAAGCTTTCTTT. Translating gives CASSQDTGDDTEAFF.

The rearrangement uses TRBV9 and TRBJ2-5; D may be TRBD1 or TRBD2 (6 bases each). The CDR3 runs to 16 residues. Deletions cut 3 bases from V and 5 bases from J, with 20 bases between. Germline lookup yields CDR1 SGDLS and CDR2 YYNGEE. The CDR3 is CASSASGGQVAETQYF. As DNA, the CDR3 is TGTGCCAGCAGCGCCTCTGGGGGGCAGGTCGCGGAGACCCAGTACTTC.

This clonotype was seen more than once but under ten times. The V and J genes are TRBV9 and TRBJ2-5, with 8 bases that match TRBD2. CDR1 SGDLS and CDR2 YYNGEE come from the germline V gene. The CDR3 length is 16 residues. With 0 bases clipped from V and 6 bases from J, the junction kept 10 bases outside the gene matches. The CDR3 loop is CASSVGPGGSEKTQYF. The CDR3 nucleotides read TGTGCCAGCAGCGTAGGCCCGGGGGGGAGTGAAAAGACCCAGTACTTC.

The chain couples TRBV23-1 to TRBJ2-1; maybe TRBD1 (6 bases). TRBV23-1 qualifies as an ORF whose function is uncertain. V was trimmed by 5 bases and J by 0 bases, leaving 14 bases between them. CDR3 size: 16 residues. This CDR3 reads CASSDYRDRSYNEQFF. CDR3 DNA: TGCGCCAGCAGTGACTACAGGGACCGCTCCTACAATGAGCAGTTCTTC.

CDR3 DNA: TGCAGTTCCGAACCCTTTTTAAGCGGGGGAGGGGATACGCAGTATTTT. Protein product: CSSEPFLSGGGDTQYF. The chain has TRBV20-1 and TRBJ2-3, with 8 positions matching TRBD2. The J segment lost 6 bases and the V segment lost 8 bases, leaving 19 bases of the junction unmatched. Germline CDR1 DFQATT, CDR2 SNEGSKA (reference sequence). The CDR3 sequence is 16 residues long.